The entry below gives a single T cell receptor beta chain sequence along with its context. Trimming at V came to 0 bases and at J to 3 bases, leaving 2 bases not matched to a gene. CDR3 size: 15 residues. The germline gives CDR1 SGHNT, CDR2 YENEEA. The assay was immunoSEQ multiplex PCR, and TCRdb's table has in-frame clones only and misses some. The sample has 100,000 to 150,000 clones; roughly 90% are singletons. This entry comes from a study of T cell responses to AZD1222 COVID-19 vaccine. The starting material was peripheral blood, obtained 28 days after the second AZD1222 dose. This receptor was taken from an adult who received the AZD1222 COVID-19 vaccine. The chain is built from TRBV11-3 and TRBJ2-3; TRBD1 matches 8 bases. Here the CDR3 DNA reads TGTGCCAGCAGCTTAGATGGACAGGGTACAGATACGCAGTATTTT. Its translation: CASSLDGQGTDTQYF.